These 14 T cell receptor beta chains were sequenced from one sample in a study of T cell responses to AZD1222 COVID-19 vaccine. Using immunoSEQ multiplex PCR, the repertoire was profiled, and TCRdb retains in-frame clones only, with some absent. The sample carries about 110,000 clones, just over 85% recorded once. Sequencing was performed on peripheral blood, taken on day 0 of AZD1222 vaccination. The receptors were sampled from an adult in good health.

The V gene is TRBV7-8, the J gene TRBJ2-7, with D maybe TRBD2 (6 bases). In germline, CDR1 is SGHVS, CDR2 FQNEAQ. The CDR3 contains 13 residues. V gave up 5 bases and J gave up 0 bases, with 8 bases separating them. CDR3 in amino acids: CASSVGGSYEQYF. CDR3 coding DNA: TGTGCCAGCAGCGTCGGGGGCTCCTACGAGCAGTACTTC.

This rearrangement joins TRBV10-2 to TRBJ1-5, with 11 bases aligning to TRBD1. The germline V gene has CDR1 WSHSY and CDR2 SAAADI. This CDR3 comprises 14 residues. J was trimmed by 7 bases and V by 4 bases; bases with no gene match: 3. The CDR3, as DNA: TGCGCCAGCAGTGGGACAGGGGGCCAACAGCCCCAGCATTTT. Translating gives CASSGTGGQQPQHF.

CDR3 protein: CASSLGGGDEQYF. In nucleotides, the CDR3 is TGTGCCAGCAGTTTGGGGGGAGGCGACGAGCAGTACTTC. The chain carries TRBV28 and TRBJ2-7; D may be TRBD2 (6 bases). The V gene lost 3 bases and the J gene lost 5 bases, with 11 bases spanning the gap. The germline CDR1 and CDR2 sequences are MDHEN and SYDVKM. The CDR3 consists of 13 residues.

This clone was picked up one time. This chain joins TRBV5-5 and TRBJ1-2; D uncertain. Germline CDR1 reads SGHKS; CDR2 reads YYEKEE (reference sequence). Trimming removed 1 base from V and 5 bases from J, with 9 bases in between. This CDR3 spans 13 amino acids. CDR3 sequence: CASSLSQKYGYTF. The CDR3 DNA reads TGTGCCAGCAGCTTGAGCCAGAAATATGGCTACACCTTC.

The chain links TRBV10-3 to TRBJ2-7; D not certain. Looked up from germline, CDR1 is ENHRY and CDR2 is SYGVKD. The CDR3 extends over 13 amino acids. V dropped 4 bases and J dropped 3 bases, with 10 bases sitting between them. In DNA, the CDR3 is TGTGCCATCAGTGCGGCTCAGTTCTACGAGCAGTACTTC. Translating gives CAISAAQFYEQYF.

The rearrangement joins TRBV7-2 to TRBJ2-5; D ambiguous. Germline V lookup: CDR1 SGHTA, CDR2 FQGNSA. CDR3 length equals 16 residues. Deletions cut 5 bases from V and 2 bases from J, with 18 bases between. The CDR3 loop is CASSLVWAAVQETQYF. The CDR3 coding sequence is TGTGCCAGCAGCCTTGTTTGGGCTGCAGTACAAGAGACCCAGTACTTC.

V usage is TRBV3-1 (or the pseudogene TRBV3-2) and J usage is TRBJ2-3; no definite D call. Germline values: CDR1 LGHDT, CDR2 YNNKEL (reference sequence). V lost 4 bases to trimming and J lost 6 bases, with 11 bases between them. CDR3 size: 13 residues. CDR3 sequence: CASSPSPGDTQYF. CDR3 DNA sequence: TGTGCCAGCAGCCCCTCCCCCGGTGATACGCAGTATTTT.

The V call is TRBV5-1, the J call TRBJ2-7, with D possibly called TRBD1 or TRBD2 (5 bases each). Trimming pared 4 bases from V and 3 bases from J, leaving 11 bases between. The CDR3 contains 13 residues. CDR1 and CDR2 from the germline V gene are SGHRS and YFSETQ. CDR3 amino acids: CASSRDGDYEQYF. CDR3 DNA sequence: TGCGCCAGCAGCCGGGACGGAGACTACGAGCAGTACTTC.

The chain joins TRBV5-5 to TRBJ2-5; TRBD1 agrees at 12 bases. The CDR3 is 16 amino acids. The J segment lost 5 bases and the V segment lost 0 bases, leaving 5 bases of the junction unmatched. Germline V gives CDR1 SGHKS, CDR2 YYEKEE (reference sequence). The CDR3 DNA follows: TGTGCCAGCAGCTTGGTGTGGGACAGGGGGCTGGAGACCCAGTACTTC. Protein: CASSLVWDRGLETQYF.

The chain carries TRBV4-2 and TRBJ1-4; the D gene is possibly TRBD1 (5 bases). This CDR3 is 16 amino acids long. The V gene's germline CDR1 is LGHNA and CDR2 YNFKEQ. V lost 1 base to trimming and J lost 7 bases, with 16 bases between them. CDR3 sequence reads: CASSQAGGTGIEKLFF. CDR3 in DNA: TGTGCCAGCAGCCAAGCGGGTGGGACCGGGATTGAAAAACTGTTTTTT.

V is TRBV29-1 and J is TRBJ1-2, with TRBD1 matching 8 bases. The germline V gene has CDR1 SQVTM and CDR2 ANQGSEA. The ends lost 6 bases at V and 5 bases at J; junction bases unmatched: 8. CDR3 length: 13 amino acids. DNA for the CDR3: TGCAGCGTCTCACAGGGGGAGGATTATGGCTACACCTTC. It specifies CSVSQGEDYGYTF.

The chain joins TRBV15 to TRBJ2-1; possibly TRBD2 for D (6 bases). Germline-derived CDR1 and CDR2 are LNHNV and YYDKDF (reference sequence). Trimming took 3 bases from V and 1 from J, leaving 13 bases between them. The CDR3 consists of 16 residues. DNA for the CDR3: TGTGCCACCAGCAGTTTACGACGGGGGTCCTACAATGAGCAGTTCTTC. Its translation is CATSSLRRGSYNEQFF.

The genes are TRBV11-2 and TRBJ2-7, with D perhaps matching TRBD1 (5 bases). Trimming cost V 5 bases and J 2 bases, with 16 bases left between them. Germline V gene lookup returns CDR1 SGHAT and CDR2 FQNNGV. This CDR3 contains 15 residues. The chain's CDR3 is CASSLRETGAYEQYF. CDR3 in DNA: TGTGCCAGCAGCCTGAGAGAAACAGGTGCCTACGAGCAGTACTTC.

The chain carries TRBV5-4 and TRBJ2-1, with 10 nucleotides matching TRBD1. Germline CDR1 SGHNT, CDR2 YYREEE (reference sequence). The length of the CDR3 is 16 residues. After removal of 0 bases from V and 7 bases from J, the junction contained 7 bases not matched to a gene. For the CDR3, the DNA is TGTGCCAGCAGCTTGGACCCGGGACAGGGGTGGAATGAGCAGTTCTTC. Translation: CASSLDPGQGWNEQFF.